The following is a T cell receptor (beta chain) sequence with its context. TCRdb keeps only in-frame clones here, not all; method: immunoSEQ multiplex PCR. The repertoire holds tens of thousands of clones, about 70% seen once, with about 3% in the top ten. The sample originates from a study of T cell clones after liver transplantation. Across the whole study: Subjects received no induction therapy and standard immunosuppression until randomization at 12-24 months post-transplant.

V was trimmed by 3 bases and J by 6 bases, leaving 12 bases between them. Germline values: CDR1 SNHLY, CDR2 FYNNEI. The CDR3 totals 13 residues. The sequence derives from a human patient who received a liver transplant. The graft donor may be the source of some T cells. The chain has TRBV2 and TRBJ2-7; a possible D gene is TRBD2 (5 bases). The specimen comprised CD4+ T cells from blood, sampled at the roughly 15-month timepoint. CDR3 protein: CASSDLAYSEQYV. The DNA of the CDR3 is TGTGCCAGCAGTGACCTAGCATATTCCGAGCAGTACGTC.